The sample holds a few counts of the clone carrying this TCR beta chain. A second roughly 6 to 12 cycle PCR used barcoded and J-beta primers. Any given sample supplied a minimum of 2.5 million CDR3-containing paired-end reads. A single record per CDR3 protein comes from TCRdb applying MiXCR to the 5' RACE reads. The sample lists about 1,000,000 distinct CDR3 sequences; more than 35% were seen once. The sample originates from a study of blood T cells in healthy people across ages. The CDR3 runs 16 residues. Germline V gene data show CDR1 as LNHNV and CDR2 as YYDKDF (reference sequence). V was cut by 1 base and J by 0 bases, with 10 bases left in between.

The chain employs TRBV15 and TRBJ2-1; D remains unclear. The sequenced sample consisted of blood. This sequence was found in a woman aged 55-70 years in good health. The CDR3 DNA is TGTGCCACCAGCAGAGGTGGTCTGAGCTCCTACAATGAGCAGTTCTTC. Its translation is CATSRGGLSSYNEQFF.